The rows below give T cell receptor beta chains drawn from one sample of a study of OX40 agonist ivuxolimab in advanced cancers. TCRdb's table, derived via immunoSEQ multiplex PCR, lists solely in-frame clones and lacks some. Of 55,000 to 75,000 clones in the sample, approximately 88% are singletons; the top ten hold about 2.5%. Material: CD4+ or CD8+ T cells sorted from blood, obtained in a trial of the OX40 agonist ivuxolimab. The receptors originated from an adult with an advanced solid tumor such as melanoma, head and neck, liver or kidney cancer. Each CDR3 is given with its conserved first and last residue. D genes are given only for firm matches. The size field is filled for only some rows; it gives once, few, many or a size class.

>TRBJ1-1|NA|NA|TRBV25-1
CASSEYGFTEAFF
TGTGCCAGCAGTGAATATGGCTTCACTGAAGCTTTCTTT
>TRBJ2-5|NA|NA|TRBV5-4
CASSLASRAGQETQYF
TGTGCCAGCAGCTTGGCGAGCAGGGCCGGCCAAGAGACCCAGTACTTC
>TRBJ2-7|few|NA|TRBV4-2
CASSQGVSGQTYEQYF
TGTGCCAGCAGCCAAGGTGTCTCGGGACAAACCTACGAGCAGTACTTC
>TRBJ2-7|few|TRBD2|TRBV6-1
CASSARTSGSSEQYF
TGTGCCAGCAGTGCCCGGACTAGCGGGAGCAGCGAGCAGTACTTC
>TRBJ1-3|few|TRBD1|TRBV18
CASSPQGVTGNTIYF
TGTGCCAGCTCACCCCAGGGGGTAACTGGAAACACCATATATTTT
>TRBJ1-2|NA|NA|TRBV7-2
CASSLEWGGYTF
TGTGCCAGCAGCTTAGAGTGGGGTGGCTACACCTTC
>TRBJ1-5|NA|NA|TRBV11-2
CASSFGQGNQPQHF
TGTGCCAGCAGCTTCGGTCAAGGGAATCAGCCCCAGCATTTT
>TRBJ1-5|NA|NA|TRBV7-2
CASSLMGARGNQPQHF
TGTGCCAGCAGCTTGATGGGAGCTAGAGGCAATCAGCCCCAGCATTTT
>TRBJ1-1|NA|NA|TRBV7-9
CASSYTGNTEAFF
TGTGCCAGCAGCTATACAGGGAACACTGAAGCTTTCTTT
>TRBJ2-2|NA|NA|TRBV6-1
CASSEVTNTGELFF
TGTGCCAGCAGTGAAGTTACTAACACCGGGGAGCTGTTTTTT
>TRBJ1-5|NA|NA|TRBV30
CAWSVTGGQPQHF
TGTGCCTGGAGTGTAACGGGGGGCCAGCCCCAGCATTTT
>TRBJ1-2|NA|TRBD1|TRBV27
CASSPRTGETYGYTF
TGTGCCAGCAGTCCCCGGACAGGGGAAACCTATGGCTACACCTTC
>TRBJ2-1|medium-sized|TRBD2|TRBV29-1
CSVRTSGRSSYNEQFF
TGCAGCGTCCGGACTAGCGGGAGGAGCTCCTACAATGAGCAGTTCTTC
>TRBJ1-2|NA|NA|TRBV5-4
CASSAIQGGTYGYTF
TGTGCCAGCAGCGCAATCCAAGGGGGAACCTATGGCTACACCTTC
>TRBJ1-2|NA|NA|TRBV27
CASSPTIGGKGYGYTF
TGTGCCAGCAGTCCAACTATCGGGGGGAAAGGATATGGCTACACCTTC
>TRBJ2-2|NA|NA|TRBV2
CASSGTGRELFF
TGTGCCAGCAGTGGTACCGGGCGGGAGCTGTTTTTT
>TRBJ1-3|NA|NA|TRBV14
CASSQDRIQRSVDTIYF
TGTGCCAGCAGCCAAGATAGGATACAGAGGTCGGTGGACACCATATATTTT